A selection of T cell receptor beta chains follows, all from one sample in a study of CD8 T cells in ankylosing spondylitis. TCRdb passed the 5' RACE reads through MiXCR, listing each CDR3 protein once. The sample lists some 700,000 distinct CDR3 sequences; around 20% were seen once. Sequenced: blood, either unsorted or a sorted T cell fraction (not recorded which). The receptors here all came from a male donor with ankylosing spondylitis. Each CDR3 is given with its conserved first and last residue. The order of the fields is J gene, clone size, V gene, CDR3 length, D gene, CDR3 protein, CDR3 DNA. D genes are given only for firm matches. Clone size appears in some rows only: once, few, many, or a class for an expanded clone.

j_gene: TRBJ2-2
abundance: few
v_gene: TRBV15
len: 17
d_gene: TRBD2
CDR3aa: CATSRAYGGADTGELFF
CDR3nt: TGTGCCACCAGCAGAGCTTACGGGGGGGCCGACACCGGGGAGCTGTTTTTT

j_gene: TRBJ2-5
abundance: -
v_gene: TRBV20-1
len: 17
d_gene: TRBD2
CDR3aa: CSAATDIAGGPGETQYF
CDR3nt: TGCAGTGCTGCAACGGATATAGCGGGAGGGCCAGGGGAGACCCAGTACTTC

j_gene: TRBJ2-2
abundance: -
v_gene: TRBV19
len: 14
d_gene: -
CDR3aa: CASNLDGNTGELFF
CDR3nt: TGTGCCAGTAACCTGGACGGAAACACCGGGGAGCTGTTTTTT

j_gene: TRBJ2-3
abundance: -
v_gene: TRBV5-1
len: 16
d_gene: TRBD2
CDR3aa: CASSLEARGGQDTQYF
CDR3nt: TGCGCCAGCAGCTTGGAGGCGCGGGGGGGACAAGATACGCAGTATTTT

j_gene: TRBJ2-7
abundance: -
v_gene: TRBV11-1
len: 13
d_gene: TRBD1
CDR3aa: CASSSRQGVEQYF
CDR3nt: TGTGCCAGCAGCTCAAGACAGGGAGTCGAGCAGTACTTC

j_gene: TRBJ2-7
abundance: -
v_gene: TRBV7-8
len: 15
d_gene: TRBD2
CDR3aa: CASSLQSSGGYEQYF
CDR3nt: TGTGCCAGCAGCTTGCAGTCTAGCGGGGGCTACGAGCAGTACTTC

j_gene: TRBJ2-1
abundance: -
v_gene: TRBV20-1
len: 12
d_gene: -
CDR3aa: CSGEGGGDEQFF
CDR3nt: TGCAGTGGTGAGGGAGGGGGCGATGAGCAGTTCTTC

j_gene: TRBJ2-1
abundance: -
v_gene: TRBV4-3
len: 17
d_gene: TRBD2
CDR3aa: CASSQAHPREGNYEQFF
CDR3nt: TGCGCCAGCAGCCAAGCCCACCCCCGGGAGGGTAATTATGAGCAGTTCTTC

j_gene: TRBJ2-3
abundance: -
v_gene: TRBV7-9
len: 12
d_gene: -
CDR3aa: CASSSGLNTQYF
CDR3nt: TGTGCCAGCAGCTCGGGCCTTAATACGCAGTATTTT

j_gene: TRBJ1-6
abundance: -
v_gene: TRBV30
len: 14
d_gene: -
CDR3aa: CAWSVGHPGSPLHF
CDR3nt: TGTGCCTGGAGTGTGGGTCACCCAGGTTCACCCCTCCACTTT

j_gene: TRBJ1-1
abundance: -
v_gene: TRBV2
len: 14
d_gene: -
CDR3aa: CASNFRGGRTEAFF
CDR3nt: TGTGCCAGCAACTTTCGGGGGGGAAGGACTGAAGCTTTCTTT

j_gene: TRBJ1-2
abundance: few
v_gene: TRBV3-1
len: 13
d_gene: -
CDR3aa: CASSQDVYGGYTF
CDR3nt: TGTGCCAGCAGCCAAGACGTCTACGGTGGCTACACCTTC

j_gene: TRBJ2-5
abundance: -
v_gene: TRBV29-1
len: 12
d_gene: TRBD1
CDR3aa: CSVGDREETQYF
CDR3nt: TGCAGCGTCGGAGACAGGGAAGAGACCCAGTACTTC

j_gene: TRBJ2-3
abundance: few
v_gene: TRBV6-2/TRBV6-3
len: 15
d_gene: TRBD2
CDR3aa: CASSGTSGAADTQYF
CDR3nt: TGTGCCAGCAGCGGGACTAGCGGGGCCGCCGATACGCAGTATTTT

j_gene: TRBJ2-1
abundance: few
v_gene: TRBV12-3/TRBV12-4
len: 17
d_gene: TRBD2
CDR3aa: CASSCWSLTSGYNEQFF
CDR3nt: TGTGCCAGCAGTTGTTGGAGCCTGACTAGCGGATACAATGAGCAGTTCTTC

j_gene: TRBJ2-1
abundance: -
v_gene: TRBV27
len: 15
d_gene: -
CDR3aa: CASSLRALGDNEQFF
CDR3nt: TGTGCCAGCAGTTTGCGAGCGCTTGGGGACAATGAGCAGTTCTTC

j_gene: TRBJ2-7
abundance: few
v_gene: TRBV6-6
len: 12
d_gene: TRBD1
CDR3aa: CASGTDTYEQYF
CDR3nt: TGTGCCAGCGGGACAGACACCTACGAGCAGTACTTC

j_gene: TRBJ1-4
abundance: few
v_gene: TRBV28
len: 15
d_gene: -
CDR3aa: CASSSTGTGKRKLFF
CDR3nt: TGTGCCAGCAGTTCGACCGGGACGGGCAAGAGAAAACTGTTTTTT

j_gene: TRBJ2-5
abundance: few
v_gene: TRBV3-1
len: 16
d_gene: -
CDR3aa: CASSPPLILNQETQYF
CDR3nt: TGTGCCAGCAGCCCCCCGTTAATACTCAACCAAGAGACCCAGTACTTC

j_gene: TRBJ1-1
abundance: -
v_gene: TRBV10-3
len: 13
d_gene: TRBD1
CDR3aa: CAINDRDNTEAFF
CDR3nt: TGTGCCATCAACGACAGGGATAACACTGAAGCTTTCTTT

j_gene: TRBJ2-7
abundance: -
v_gene: TRBV7-9
len: 12
d_gene: -
CDR3aa: CASSPRDFEQYF
CDR3nt: TGTGCCAGCAGCCCCAGGGACTTCGAGCAGTACTTC

j_gene: TRBJ1-2
abundance: few
v_gene: TRBV12-3/TRBV12-4
len: 10
d_gene: -
CDR3aa: CASSLGGYTF
CDR3nt: TGTGCCAGCAGTTTAGGAGGCTACACCTTC

j_gene: TRBJ2-7
abundance: many
v_gene: TRBV5-1
len: 15
d_gene: TRBD1
CDR3aa: CASSSGTGVPYEQYF
CDR3nt: TGCGCCAGCAGTTCCGGGACAGGGGTCCCCTACGAGCAGTACTTC

j_gene: TRBJ2-7
abundance: -
v_gene: TRBV5-1
len: 15
d_gene: -
CDR3aa: CASSPGSNGPYEQYF
CDR3nt: TGCGCCAGCAGCCCGGGATCAAACGGACCCTACGAGCAGTACTTC

j_gene: TRBJ2-5
abundance: few
v_gene: TRBV7-8
len: 14
d_gene: -
CDR3aa: CASSLGRAGETQYF
CDR3nt: TGTGCCAGCAGCTTAGGGAGGGCCGGTGAGACCCAGTACTTC

j_gene: TRBJ2-5
abundance: few
v_gene: TRBV7-2
len: 16
d_gene: TRBD2
CDR3aa: CASSPGTSGGEETQYF
CDR3nt: TGTGCCAGCAGCCCTGGGACTAGCGGGGGGGAAGAGACCCAGTACTTC

j_gene: TRBJ2-5
abundance: few
v_gene: TRBV4-1
len: 17
d_gene: -
CDR3aa: CASSQVTLAYERETQYF
CDR3nt: TGCGCCAGCAGCCAGGTGACGCTAGCGTATGAGAGAGAGACCCAGTACTTC

j_gene: TRBJ2-3
abundance: -
v_gene: TRBV7-6
len: 15
d_gene: -
CDR3aa: CASSLVGLGEDTQYF
CDR3nt: TGTGCCAGCAGCTTAGTGGGCCTCGGTGAAGATACGCAGTATTTT